The source of this TCR beta chain is a study of tissue T cells after allogeneic stem cell transplantation. Study-wide results and caveats: Motif-based clustering found tissue-specific repertoire signatures shared across patients, though few clones were shared.

Sequencing was performed with immunoSEQ multiplex PCR; in TCRdb, only in-frame clones are kept and a portion is missing. The data contain around 7,400 clones, 60% to 80% of them singletons. A word on this clone: Its target is not known. Gene names follow the mouse nomenclature.

The sequence came from a female BALB/c mouse in good health. Mouse strain MHC haplotype: H2-d. Source material: blood.

CDR3 sequence: CASSLRTTNSDYTF. Incomplete CDR3 DNA: TGTGCTAGCAGTTTAAGGACAACAAACTCCGACTACACC. The rearrangement uses TRBV29 and TRBJ1-2; tentatively, D is TRBD1 (5 bases). The DNA ends 1 residue before the CDR3 does, and the rest of the CDR3 is filled in from the germline J gene. Germline assignment: CDR1 MSHET and CDR2 SYDVDS. This CDR3 has 14 amino acids. V was pared by 2 bases and J by 0 bases, with 7 bases between. The complete variable domain, with remaining parts taken from reference TRBV29 and TRBJ1-2, reads DMKVTQMPRYLIKRMGENVLLECGQDMSHETMYWYRQDPGLGLQLIYISYDVDSNSEGDIPKGYRVSRKKREHFSLILDSAKTNQTSVYFCASSLRTTNSDYTFGSGTRLLVI.